This TCR beta chain was documented in a study of STAT5B mutations in CD4+ large granular lymphocyte leukemia. Concerning this clone: Its antigen is unknown. At one end the junction does not follow the germline gene, possibly because of a read error.

Study-level findings and limits: TRBV06-family usage was enriched in top patient clones (8/27) versus controls (2/35). Main leukemic clonotypes were patient-specific, but roughly 25% appeared at low frequency elsewhere.

Germline CDR1 reads LGHNA; CDR2 reads YSLEER. This CDR3 comprises 11 residues. Assay used: immunoSEQ multiplex PCR; TCRdb lists only in-frame clones, some missing. The sample contains about 40,000 clones, approximately 84% of which appear only once. The clonotype originates from a human donor in good health. This chain uses TRBV4-3 with TRBJ2-1; 7 nucleotides align to TRBD2. The source material was CD4+ T cells from blood buffy coats. The CDR3 DNA follows: TGCGCCAGCAGCCAGGGGACTATCGCGGTCTTC. This sequence encodes CASSQGTIAVF.